This entry describes one T cell receptor beta chain. This sample is drawn from a study of blood T cell repertoires in COVID-19. Study-wide context: The study drew acute and convalescent COVID-19 samples from the United States, Italy and Spain. From T cells, B-cell-depleted T cells, or PBMCs came the material, which was cDNA or gDNA.

Sequenced by immunoSEQ multiplex PCR; TCRdb stores in-frame clones only, minus some. The table records approximately 100,000 clones, 70% to 90% of them present only once. Germline V gives CDR1 MNHEY, CDR2 SVGAGI. The CDR3 has 13 residues. The ends were cut back, 8 bases at V and 8 bases at J, with 19 bases in the middle. The chain employs TRBV6-5 and TRBJ2-7, with D possibly matching TRBD1 (5 bases). The source is a human donor in a cohort sampled during active COVID-19. The sample was peripheral blood. CDR3 residues: CASLTAAGSKQYF. The CDR3 DNA reads TGTGCCAGCCTAACGGCGGCAGGGTCGAAGCAGTACTTC.